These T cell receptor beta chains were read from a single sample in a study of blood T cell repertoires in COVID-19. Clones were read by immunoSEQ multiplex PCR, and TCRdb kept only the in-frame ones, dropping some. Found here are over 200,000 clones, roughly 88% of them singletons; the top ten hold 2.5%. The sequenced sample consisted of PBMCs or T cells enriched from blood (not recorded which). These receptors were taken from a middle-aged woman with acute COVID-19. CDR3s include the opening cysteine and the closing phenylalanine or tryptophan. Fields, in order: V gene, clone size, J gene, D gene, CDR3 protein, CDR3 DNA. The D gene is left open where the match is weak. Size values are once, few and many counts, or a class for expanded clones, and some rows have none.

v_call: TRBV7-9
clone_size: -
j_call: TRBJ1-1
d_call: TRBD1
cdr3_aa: CASSLWDRENTEAFF
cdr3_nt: TGTGCCAGCAGCTTATGGGACAGGGAGAACACTGAAGCTTTCTTT

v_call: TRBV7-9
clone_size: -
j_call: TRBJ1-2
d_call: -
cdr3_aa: CASSLVSGFYGYTF
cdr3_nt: TGTGCCAGCAGCTTAGTGTCAGGATTCTATGGCTACACCTTC

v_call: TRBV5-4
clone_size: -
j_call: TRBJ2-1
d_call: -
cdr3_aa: CASSDPQTGSSSNNEQFF
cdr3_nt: TGTGCCAGCAGCGACCCCCAGACTGGAAGCTCCTCAAACAATGAGCAGTTCTTC

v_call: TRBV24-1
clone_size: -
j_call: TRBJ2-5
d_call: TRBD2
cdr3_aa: CATSVPGGETQYF
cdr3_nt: TGTGCCACCAGTGTTCCGGGGGGGGAGACCCAGTACTTC

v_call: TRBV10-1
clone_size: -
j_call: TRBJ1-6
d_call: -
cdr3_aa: CASSGAGGSPLHF
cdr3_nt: TGCGCCAGCAGTGGAGCCGGGGGTTCACCCCTCCACTTT

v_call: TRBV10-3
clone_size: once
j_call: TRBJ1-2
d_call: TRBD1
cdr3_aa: CASGTGNNYGYTF
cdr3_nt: TGTGCCAGCGGGACAGGGAACAACTATGGCTACACCTTC

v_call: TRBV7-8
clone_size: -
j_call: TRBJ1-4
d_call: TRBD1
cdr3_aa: CASSSGQGNEKLFF
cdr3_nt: TGTGCCAGCAGCTCCGGACAGGGGAATGAAAAACTGTTTTTT

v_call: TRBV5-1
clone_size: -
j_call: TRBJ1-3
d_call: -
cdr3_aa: CASSLSRTSSGNTIYF
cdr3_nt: TGCGCCAGCAGCTTATCCAGAACATCTTCTGGAAACACCATATATTTT

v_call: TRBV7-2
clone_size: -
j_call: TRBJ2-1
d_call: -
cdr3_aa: CASSSPGQPNEQFF
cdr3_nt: TGTGCCAGCAGCTCGCCCGGACAACCTAATGAGCAGTTCTTC

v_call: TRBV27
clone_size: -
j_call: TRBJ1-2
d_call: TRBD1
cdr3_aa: CASSLQGGQGARGYTF
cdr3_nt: TGTGCCAGCAGTTTACAAGGGGGACAGGGGGCCCGAGGCTACACCTTC

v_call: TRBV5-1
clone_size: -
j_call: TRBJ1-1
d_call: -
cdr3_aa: CASSRVEGVNTEAFF
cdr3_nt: TGCGCCAGCAGCCGGGTGGAGGGAGTGAACACTGAAGCTTTCTTT

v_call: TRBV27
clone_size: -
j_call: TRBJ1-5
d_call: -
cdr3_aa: CASTLDPDGYPSYSNQPQHF
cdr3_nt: TGTGCCAGCACACTCGACCCTGACGGGTACCCGTCCTATAGCAATCAGCCCCAGCATTTT

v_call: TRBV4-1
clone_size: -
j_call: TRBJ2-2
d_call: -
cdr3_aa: CASSRSSVDGELFF
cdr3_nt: TGCGCCAGCAGCCGGTCGAGCGTAGACGGGGAGTTGTTTTTT

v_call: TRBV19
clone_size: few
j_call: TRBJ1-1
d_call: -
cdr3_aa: CASSLTILRNTEAFF
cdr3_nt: TGTGCCAGTAGTCTCACAATCCTCCGTAACACTGAAGCTTTCTTT

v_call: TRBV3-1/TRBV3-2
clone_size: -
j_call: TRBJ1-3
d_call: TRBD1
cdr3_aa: CASSVQGAGNTIYF
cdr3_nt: TGTGCCAGCAGTGTACAGGGGGCTGGAAACACCATATATTTT

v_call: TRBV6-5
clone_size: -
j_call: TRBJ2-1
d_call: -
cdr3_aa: CASRAGERNEQFF
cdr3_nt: TGTGCCAGCAGGGCAGGGGAGAGGAATGAGCAGTTCTTC

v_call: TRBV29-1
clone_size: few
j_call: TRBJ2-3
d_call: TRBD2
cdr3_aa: CSVKGTSGSTDTQYF
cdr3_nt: TGCAGCGTTAAGGGGACTAGCGGGAGTACAGATACGCAGTATTTT

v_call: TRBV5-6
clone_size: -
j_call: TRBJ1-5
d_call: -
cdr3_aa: CASSFPGGAGQPQHF
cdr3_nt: TGTGCCAGCAGCTTCCCGGGGGGCGCAGGGCAGCCCCAGCATTTT

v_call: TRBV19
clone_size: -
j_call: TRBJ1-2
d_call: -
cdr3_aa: CASFKGGSGYGYTF
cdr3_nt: TGTGCCAGTTTCAAAGGGGGAAGCGGCTATGGCTACACCTTC

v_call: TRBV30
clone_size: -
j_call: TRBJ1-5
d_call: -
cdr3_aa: CAWSTASNQPQHF
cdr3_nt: TGTGCCTGGAGTACTGCTAGCAATCAGCCCCAGCATTTT

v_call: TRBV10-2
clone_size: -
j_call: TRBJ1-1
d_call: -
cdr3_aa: CASRELMNTEAFF
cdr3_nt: TGCGCCAGCAGGGAGTTAATGAACACTGAAGCTTTCTTT

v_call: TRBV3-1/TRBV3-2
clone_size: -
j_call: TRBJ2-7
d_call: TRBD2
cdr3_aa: CASSPGLAEQYF
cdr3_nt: TGTGCCAGCAGCCCGGGACTAGCGGAGCAGTACTTC

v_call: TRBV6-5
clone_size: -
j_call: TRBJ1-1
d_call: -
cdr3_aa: CAHRGGNTEAFF
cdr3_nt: TGTGCTCACCGCGGGGGGAACACTGAAGCTTTCTTT

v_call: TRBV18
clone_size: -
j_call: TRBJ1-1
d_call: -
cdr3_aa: CASSPLGQYINTEAFF
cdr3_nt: TGTGCCAGCTCACCCCTAGGACAGTACATTAACACTGAAGCTTTCTTT

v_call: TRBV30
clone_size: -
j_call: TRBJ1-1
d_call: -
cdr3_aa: CAWSATAEAFF
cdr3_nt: TGTGCCTGGAGTGCTACGGCTGAAGCTTTCTTT

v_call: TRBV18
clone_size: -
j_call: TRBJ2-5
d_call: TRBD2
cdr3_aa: CASSDGLAGETQYF
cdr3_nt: TGTGCCAGCTCGGACGGACTAGCCGGCGAGACCCAGTACTTC

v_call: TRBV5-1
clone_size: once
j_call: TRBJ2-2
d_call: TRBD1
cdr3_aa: CASTTAGGTGELFF
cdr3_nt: TGCGCCAGCACGACGGCAGGGGGAACCGGGGAGCTGTTTTTT

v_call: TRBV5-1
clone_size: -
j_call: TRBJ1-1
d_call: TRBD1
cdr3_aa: CASSSTGLTKTEAFF
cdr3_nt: TGCGCCAGCAGCTCGACAGGGCTTACGAAGACTGAAGCTTTCTTT

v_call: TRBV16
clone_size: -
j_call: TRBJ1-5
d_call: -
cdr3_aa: CASSQSGGRQPQHF
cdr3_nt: TGTGCCAGCAGCCAATCCGGGGGGCGTCAGCCCCAGCATTTT

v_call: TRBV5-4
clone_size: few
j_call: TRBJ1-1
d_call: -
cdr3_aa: CASTSVRNTEAFF
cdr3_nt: TGTGCCAGCACCAGCGTCCGGAACACTGAAGCTTTCTTT

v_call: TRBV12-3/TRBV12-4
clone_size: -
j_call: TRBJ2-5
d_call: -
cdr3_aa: CASSLGSKSTQYF
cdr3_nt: TGTGCCAGCAGTTTAGGTAGCAAGTCGACCCAGTACTTC

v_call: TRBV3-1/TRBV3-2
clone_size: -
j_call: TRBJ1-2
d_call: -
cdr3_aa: CASSQGGEGAYGYTF
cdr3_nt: TGTGCCAGCAGCCAGGGTGGCGAAGGGGCCTATGGCTACACCTTC

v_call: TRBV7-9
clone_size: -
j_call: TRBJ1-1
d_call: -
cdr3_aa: CASSDTGPTEAFF
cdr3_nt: TGTGCCAGCAGCGATACAGGGCCCACTGAAGCTTTCTTT